The rows below give T cell receptor beta chains drawn from one sample of a study of cytomegalovirus exposure and HLA in healthy donors. TCRdb's table, derived via immunoSEQ multiplex PCR, lists solely in-frame clones and lacks some. The table includes 35,000 to 55,000 clones, approximately 94% detected once. Sequenced material: PBMCs. These receptors came from a young woman in good health and CMV-seronegative. Both conserved end residues are part of each CDR3. The D gene is left open where the match is weak. Clone size is not always given. Where it is, it says once, few, many or a class for expanded clones.

j_gene,v_gene,abundance,d_gene,CDR3nt,CDR3aa
TRBJ2-4,TRBV21-1,NA,NA,TGTGCCAGCAGTTCCGGGACAGGGCGTCCCAAAAACATTCAGTACTTC,CASSSGTGRPKNIQYF
TRBJ1-2,TRBV6-1,NA,NA,TGTGCCAGCAGTGAAACCCCGGGTCTGGGCTACACCTTC,CASSETPGLGYTF
TRBJ2-7,TRBV6-1,NA,TRBD1,TGTGCCACAATAGGGACAGCTCAGAGCTCCTACGAGCAGTACTTC,CATIGTAQSSYEQYF
TRBJ1-5,TRBV27,NA,TRBD1,TGTGCCAGCAGTTTACAGGGGGGCAATCAGCCCCAGCATTTT,CASSLQGGNQPQHF
TRBJ2-4,TRBV27,NA,TRBD2,TGTGCCAGTACTAGCGGGGTAGCCAAAAACATTCAGTACTTC,CASTSGVAKNIQYF
TRBJ1-5,TRBV12-5,NA,NA,TGTGCTAGTGGTCCGACGACTAAGGGGGAAGTGGGCAATCAGCCCCAGCATTTT,CASGPTTKGEVGNQPQHF
TRBJ2-7,TRBV23-1,NA,TRBD2,TGCGCCAGCAGTCCATTCCATACTAGCGGGAGTACCCACGAGCAGTACTTC,CASSPFHTSGSTHEQYF
TRBJ1-6,TRBV27,NA,NA,TGTGCCAGCAGTTTATCGGAATCGGACATCTATAATTCACCCCTCCACTTT,CASSLSESDIYNSPLHF
TRBJ2-2,TRBV1,once,NA,TGCACCAGCAGCCAAGAGCCTGGCGGGGCTTACACCGGGGAGCTGTTTTTT,CTSSQEPGGAYTGELFF
TRBJ2-2,TRBV9,NA,NA,TGTGCCAGCAGCGTAGAGTCTGGCGGGAAGATCACCGGGGAGCTGTTTTTT,CASSVESGGKITGELFF
TRBJ2-1,TRBV6-4,NA,NA,TGTGCCAGCAGTGACTCGGGTGGACTGTTGTTCTTC,CASSDSGGLLFF
TRBJ2-3,TRBV9,NA,TRBD2,TGTGCCAGCAGCGTAGTCCTAGCGGGAGCAGGGGGGACAGATACGCAGTATTTT,CASSVVLAGAGGTDTQYF
TRBJ2-3,TRBV6-1,NA,NA,TGTGCCAGCAGGGGACAACTCACAGATACGCAGTATTTT,CASRGQLTDTQYF
TRBJ1-3,TRBV6-1,NA,NA,TGTGCCAGCAGTGAAGTCCCAGGTTCTTGGGGAAACACCATATATTTT,CASSEVPGSWGNTIYF